Here is one T cell receptor beta chain with its context. No antigen is known for it. The data originate from a study of T cell repertoires in ileal Crohn's disease. Study details: All patients had surgery for stricturing (about 60%) or penetrating (about 39%) disease.

The data were produced by immunoSEQ multiplex PCR, yet TCRdb's version contains in-frame clones alone and is incomplete. In the table there are some 4,000 clones, approximately 80% of which are singletons. Included were adult ileal or ileocolonic Crohn's patients indicated for ileocolonic resection. Deletions cut 11 bases from V and 7 bases from J, with 15 bases between. CDR1 and CDR2 (germline): MNHEY, SVGAGI. CDR3 length equals 13 residues. Study-level results: Compared with non-smokers, active smokers at surgery showed more clonal expansions.

Sample: ileal tissue. The gene calls are TRBV6-5 and TRBJ1-6; possible D gene TRBD1, 5 bases. This clonotype originated in an adult with Crohn's disease. As DNA, the CDR3 is TGTGCCGGAGGGCAGGGTATCAATTCACCCCTCCACTTT. This gives the protein CAGGQGINSPLHF.